The rows below give T cell receptor beta chains drawn from one sample of a study of T-cell reconstitution after alpha-beta-depleted transplantation in children. TCRdb re-called the PCR reads through MiXCR, storing one row per CDR3 protein. This table has some 840,000 distinct CDR3 sequences, around 15% appearing once. This sample comprised PBMCs, mostly from graft donor cells, obtained 360 days after TCRalphabeta/CD19-depleted stem cell transplant. The receptors stem from a male patient under 18 who had a stem cell transplant for acute lymphoblastic leukemia, so the T cells may come from the graft donor. CDR3s include the opening cysteine and the closing phenylalanine or tryptophan. A D gene is named only where the DNA matches it firmly. Expanded clones are given a class, and other clones once, few, many or no size at all.

>TRBV7-9|-|TRBJ2-4|-
TGTGCCAGCATCTCGGGTGGGACGGGCATTCAGTACTTC
CASISGGTGIQYF
>TRBV10-3|few|TRBJ1-1|TRBD1
TGTGCCATCAGGCCAGACAGGGGCACTGAAGCTTTCTTT
CAIRPDRGTEAFF
>TRBV12-3/TRBV12-4|-|TRBJ2-3|-
TGTGCCAGCAGCCCCTCCGGGGCCCCTTCCACAGATACGCAGTATTTT
CASSPSGAPSTDTQYF
>TRBV7-9|many|TRBJ2-3|TRBD1
TGTGCCAGCAGCTTCCCGACAGGGAATTCAGATACGCAGTATTTT
CASSFPTGNSDTQYF
>TRBV20-1|-|TRBJ2-2|-
TGCAGTGCTAGCACCCATCCGGGCGGGGAGCTGTTTTTT
CSASTHPGGELFF
>TRBV5-6|few|TRBJ2-1|-
TGTGCCAGCAGCCCCGAGGCAGGGATGGTTCAGTTCTTC
CASSPEAGMVQFF
>TRBV6-1|few|TRBJ2-7|TRBD2
TGTGCCAGCAGCCCCAGCGGGAGGGCCTTCTACGAGCAGTACTTC
CASSPSGRAFYEQYF
>TRBV4-1|few|TRBJ2-7|TRBD1
TGCGCCAGCAGCCCAATATTGACCGGGACAGGGAAGCGGGAGCAGTACTTC
CASSPILTGTGKREQYF
>TRBV5-1|few|TRBJ2-1|TRBD2
TGCGCCAGCAGCCCCCGTGGTAGCGGGAGAGGAAATGAGCAGTTCTTC
CASSPRGSGRGNEQFF
>TRBV12-3/TRBV12-4|many|TRBJ1-4|TRBD1
TGTGCCAGCAGTTCCAGGACAGGGGGAGGTGAAAAACTGTTTTTT
CASSSRTGGGEKLFF
>TRBV19|-|TRBJ2-1|-
TGTGCCAGTAGTACTCGCGGGCTATACAATGAGCAGTTCTTC
CASSTRGLYNEQFF
>TRBV7-3|many|TRBJ2-3|TRBD1
TGTGCCAGCAGTTCATCGACAGGGGGCACAGATACGCAGTATTTT
CASSSSTGGTDTQYF
>TRBV10-3|-|TRBJ1-4|-
TGTGCCATCTCAGGGACACAGAATGAAAAACTGTTTTTT
CAISGTQNEKLFF
>TRBV5-5|-|TRBJ2-7|-
TGTGCCAGCAGCTTCCCAGGGGGGTATAGCGAGCAGTACTTC
CASSFPGGYSEQYF
>TRBV20-1|few|TRBJ2-7|-
TGCAGTGCCAAATGGCGGAAATCCTACGAGCAGTACTTC
CSAKWRKSYEQYF
>TRBV3-1|-|TRBJ1-1|-
TGTGCCAGCAGCCTCGCCACAGGCAGGGGGAACACTGAAGCTTTCTTT
CASSLATGRGNTEAFF
>TRBV7-8|few|TRBJ1-3|TRBD1
TGTGCCAGCAGGACAGGGAGGGAGGGAAACACCATATATTTT
CASRTGREGNTIYF
>TRBV29-1|-|TRBJ1-2|TRBD1
TGCAGCGTTGAAGATCCTTCCGGGACAGGGGGCTATGGCTACACCTTC
CSVEDPSGTGGYGYTF
>TRBV5-1|-|TRBJ2-7|TRBD2
TGCGCCAGCAGCTTGCGCCCCCACACTCTAGCGGGAGGACCGGGGTACGAGCAGTACTTC
CASSLRPHTLAGGPGYEQYF
>TRBV20-1|few|TRBJ2-7|-
TGCAGTGCTAGAGATCCGACATACTACGAGCAGTACTTC
CSARDPTYYEQYF
>TRBV5-6|-|TRBJ2-1|-
TGTGCCAGCAGCTCCCTCCTGTACACTGAGCAGTTCTTC
CASSSLLYTEQFF
>TRBV10-3|many|TRBJ2-7|-
TGTGCCGTCGGGACTCCTTACGAGCAGTACTTC
CAVGTPYEQYF
>TRBV11-1|-|TRBJ1-6|-
TGTGCCAGCAGCGTCCCGGACGGATTTAATTCACCCCTCCACTTT
CASSVPDGFNSPLHF
>TRBV12-3/TRBV12-4|-|TRBJ2-3|-
TGTGCCAGCAGTCAGGGACAACCAGATACGCAGTATTTT
CASSQGQPDTQYF
>TRBV11-2|-|TRBJ2-1|-
TGTGCCAGCAGCCACTGGGGTGTCTACAATGAGCAGTTCTTC
CASSHWGVYNEQFF
>TRBV9|-|TRBJ2-2|TRBD2
TGTGCCAGCAGCGTAGGGACTAGCGGGAAATCGACCGGGGAGCTGTTTTTT
CASSVGTSGKSTGELFF
>TRBV7-7|-|TRBJ2-1|-
TGTGCCAGCAGCTCATGGAACACTACCTACAATGAGCAGTTCTTC
CASSSWNTTYNEQFF
>TRBV15|-|TRBJ2-5|TRBD1
TGTGCCACCAGCAGAGAGAGGGACAGGGTTGGTTCCTTAGGGACCCAGTACTTC
CATSRERDRVGSLGTQYF
>TRBV29-1|-|TRBJ2-1|-
TGCAGCGTGCAGGGCTATGAGCAGTTCTTC
CSVQGYEQFF
>TRBV12-3/TRBV12-4|many|TRBJ2-1|TRBD1
TGTGCCAGCAGTTCCGCCGGGACAGGTAACAATGAGCAGTTCTTC
CASSSAGTGNNEQFF
>TRBV5-1|-|TRBJ1-6|-
TGCGCCAGCAGCCCTGGAGTTGGGACGCTTCCTTCTCCCCTCCACTTT
CASSPGVGTLPSPLHF
>TRBV20-1|-|TRBJ2-7|-
TGCAGTGCTAGAGAGGAACGCGGGAATACCTACGAGCAGTACTTC
CSAREERGNTYEQYF
>TRBV20-1|few|TRBJ2-3|TRBD1
TGCAGTGCACGAAACAGGGGGCTTGGAGATACGCAGTATTTT
CSARNRGLGDTQYF
>TRBV24-1|-|TRBJ2-6|TRBD2
TGTGCCACCAGTGATTTGAGGGGAGGGGGGGCCAACGTCCTGACTTTC
CATSDLRGGGANVLTF
>TRBV15|-|TRBJ1-6|TRBD1
TGTGCCACCAGCTTGGGACAGGGTTTTAATTCACCCCTCCACTTT
CATSLGQGFNSPLHF
>TRBV29-1|-|TRBJ2-7|TRBD2
TGCAGCGTTGGTCCGGGGGGTTCCTACGAGCAGTACTTC
CSVGPGGSYEQYF
>TRBV20-1|many|TRBJ2-5|-
TGCAGTGCGGGTGGGACCAGACAAGAGACCCAGTACTTC
CSAGGTRQETQYF
>TRBV29-1|once|TRBJ1-2|-
TGCAGCGTTCCAAGCGGAACAGGGCGAGGGGATGGCTACACCTTC
CSVPSGTGRGDGYTF
>TRBV12-3/TRBV12-4|many|TRBJ2-7|TRBD2
TGTGCCAGCACGGAGGGACTAGCGGGAGGCTACGAGCAGTACTTC
CASTEGLAGGYEQYF
>TRBV19|-|TRBJ1-2|-
TGTGCCAGTAGTATGATCCAGGGCTATGGCTACACCTTC
CASSMIQGYGYTF
>TRBV10-3|few|TRBJ2-7|-
TGTGCCATCAGTGACTCTGGCGGGAAGACCTACGAGCAGTACTTC
CAISDSGGKTYEQYF
>TRBV29-1|few|TRBJ1-1|TRBD1
TGCAGCGGGGACAGGGACAGGAACACTGAAGCTTTCTTT
CSGDRDRNTEAFF
>TRBV12-3/TRBV12-4|-|TRBJ2-1|TRBD2
TGTGCCAGCAGCTTCCCCGGGACTAGCGGCAACAATGAGCAGTTCTTC
CASSFPGTSGNNEQFF